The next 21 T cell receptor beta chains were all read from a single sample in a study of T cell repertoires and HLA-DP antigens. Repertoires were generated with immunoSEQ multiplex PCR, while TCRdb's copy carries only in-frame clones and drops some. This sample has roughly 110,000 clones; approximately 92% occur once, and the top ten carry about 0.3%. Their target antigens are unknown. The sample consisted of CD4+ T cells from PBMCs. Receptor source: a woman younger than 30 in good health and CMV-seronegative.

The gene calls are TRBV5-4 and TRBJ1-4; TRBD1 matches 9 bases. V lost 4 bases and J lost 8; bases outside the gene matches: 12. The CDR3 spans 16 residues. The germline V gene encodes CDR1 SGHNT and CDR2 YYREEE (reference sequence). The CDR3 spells CASSPTPGQGGEKLFF. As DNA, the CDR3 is TGTGCCAGCAGCCCAACTCCGGGACAGGGCGGCGAAAAACTGTTTTTT.

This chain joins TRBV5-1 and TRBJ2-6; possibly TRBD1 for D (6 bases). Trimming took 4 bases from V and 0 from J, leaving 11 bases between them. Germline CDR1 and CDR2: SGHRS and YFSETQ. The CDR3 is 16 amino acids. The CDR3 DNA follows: TGCGCCAGCAGCCCGGACAGATCCTCTGGGGCCAACGTCCTGACTTTC. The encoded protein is CASSPDRSSGANVLTF.

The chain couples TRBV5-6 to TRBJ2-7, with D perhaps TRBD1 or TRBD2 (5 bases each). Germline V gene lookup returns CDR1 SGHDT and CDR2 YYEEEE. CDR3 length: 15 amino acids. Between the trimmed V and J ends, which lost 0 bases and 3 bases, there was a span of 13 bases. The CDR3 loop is CASSLVARDSYEQYF. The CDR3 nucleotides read TGTGCCAGCAGCTTGGTAGCGCGCGACAGCTACGAGCAGTACTTC.

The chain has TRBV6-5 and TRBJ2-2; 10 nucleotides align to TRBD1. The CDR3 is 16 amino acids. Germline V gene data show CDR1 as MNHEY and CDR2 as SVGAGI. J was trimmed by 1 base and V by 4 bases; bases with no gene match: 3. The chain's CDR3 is CASSSRTGGNTGELFF. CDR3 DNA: TGTGCCAGCAGTTCGCGGACAGGGGGGAACACCGGGGAGCTGTTTTTT.

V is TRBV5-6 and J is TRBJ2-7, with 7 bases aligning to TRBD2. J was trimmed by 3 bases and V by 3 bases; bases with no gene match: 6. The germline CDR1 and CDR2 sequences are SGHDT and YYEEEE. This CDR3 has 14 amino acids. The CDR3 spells CASSWGTTLYEQYF. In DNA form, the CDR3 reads TGTGCCAGCAGCTGGGGGACTACCCTCTACGAGCAGTACTTC.

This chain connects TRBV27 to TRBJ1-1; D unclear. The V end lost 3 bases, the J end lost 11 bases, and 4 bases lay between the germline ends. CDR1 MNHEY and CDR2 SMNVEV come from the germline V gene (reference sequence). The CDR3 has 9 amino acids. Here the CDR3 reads CASSFWAFF. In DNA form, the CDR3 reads TGTGCCAGCAGTTTCTGGGCTTTCTTT.

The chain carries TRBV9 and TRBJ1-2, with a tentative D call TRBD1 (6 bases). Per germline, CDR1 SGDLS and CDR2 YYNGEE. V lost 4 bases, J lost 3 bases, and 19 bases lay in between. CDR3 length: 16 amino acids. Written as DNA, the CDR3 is TGTGCCAGCAGCCCTACGACAGGCCGATATTACTATGGCTACACCTTC. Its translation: CASSPTTGRYYYGYTF.

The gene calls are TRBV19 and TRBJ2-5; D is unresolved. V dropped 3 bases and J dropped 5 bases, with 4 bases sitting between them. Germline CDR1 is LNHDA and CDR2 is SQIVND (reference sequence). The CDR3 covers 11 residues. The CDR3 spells CASSMKETQYF. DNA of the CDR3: TGTGCCAGTAGTATGAAGGAGACCCAGTACTTC.

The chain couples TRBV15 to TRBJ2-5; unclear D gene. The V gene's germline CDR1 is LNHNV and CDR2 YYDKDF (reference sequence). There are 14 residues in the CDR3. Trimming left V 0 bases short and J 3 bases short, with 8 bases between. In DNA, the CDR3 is TGTGCCACCAGCAGAGAGATAGGGAAAGAGACCCAGTACTTC. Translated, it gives CATSREIGKETQYF. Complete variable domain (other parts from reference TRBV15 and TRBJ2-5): DAMVIQNPRYQVTQFGKPVTLSCSQTLNHNVMYWYQQKSSQAPKLLFHYYDKDFNNEADTPDNFQSRRPNTSFCFLDIRSPGLGDTAMYLCATSREIGKETQYFGPGTRLLVL.

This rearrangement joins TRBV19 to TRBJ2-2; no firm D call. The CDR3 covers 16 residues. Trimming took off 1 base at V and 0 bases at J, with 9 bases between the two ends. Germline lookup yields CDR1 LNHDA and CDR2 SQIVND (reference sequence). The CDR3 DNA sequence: TGTGCCAGTAGTATAGTTCGCCCTTCGAACACCGGGGAGCTGTTTTTT. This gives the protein CASSIVRPSNTGELFF.

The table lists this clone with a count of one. The DNA for the CDR3 is TGTGCCAGTACCCCCTACGGTGGGAAAGAGACCCAGTACTTC. Encoded protein: CASTPYGGKETQYF. The chain uses TRBV19 and TRBJ2-5; D call uncertain. Trimming pared 7 bases from V and 3 bases from J, leaving 15 bases between. Germline CDR1 LNHDA, CDR2 SQIVND (reference sequence). The CDR3 consists of 14 residues. Using reference TRBV19 and TRBJ2-5 for the parts outside the CDR3, the full variable domain is DGGITQSPKYLFRKEGQNVTLSCEQNLNHDAMYWYRQDPGQGLRLIYYSQIVNDFQKGDIAEGYSVSREKKESFPLTVTSAQKNPTAFYLCASTPYGGKETQYFGPGTRLLVL.

CDR3 nucleotide sequence: TGTGCCAGCAGCTTACAGGGGGCCTATGGCTACACCTTC. Encoded protein: CASSLQGAYGYTF. The chain uses TRBV5-5 and TRBJ1-2; 9 bases are shared with TRBD1. Germline CDR1 and CDR2: SGHKS and YYEKEE (reference sequence). V lost 2 bases, J lost 4 bases, and 0 bases stayed unmatched. The CDR3 has 13 amino acids.

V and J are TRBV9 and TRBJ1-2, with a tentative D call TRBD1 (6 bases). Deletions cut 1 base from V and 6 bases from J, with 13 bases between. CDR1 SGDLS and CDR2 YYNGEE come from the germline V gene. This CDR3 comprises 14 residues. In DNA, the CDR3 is TGTGCCAGCAGCGTAAACCCAGGGGTCGATGGCTACACCTTC. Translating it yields CASSVNPGVDGYTF.

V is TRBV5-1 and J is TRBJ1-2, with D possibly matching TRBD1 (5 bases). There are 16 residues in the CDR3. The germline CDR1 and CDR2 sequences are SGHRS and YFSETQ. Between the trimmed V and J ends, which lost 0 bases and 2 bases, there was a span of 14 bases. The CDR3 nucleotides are TGCGCCAGCAGCTTGGAGTCCGGATGGGGCAACTATGGCTACACCTTC. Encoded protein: CASSLESGWGNYGYTF.

The CDR3 DNA follows: TGTGCCAGCAGAAAGACTAGCGGGGGAGGGGATACGCAGTATTTT. This sequence encodes CASRKTSGGGDTQYF. This chain uses TRBV4-2 with TRBJ2-3, with 12 bases matching TRBD2. Trimming cost V 6 bases and J 6 bases; bases outside gene matches: 7. There are 15 residues in the CDR3. Germline loops: CDR1 LGHNA, CDR2 YNFKEQ.

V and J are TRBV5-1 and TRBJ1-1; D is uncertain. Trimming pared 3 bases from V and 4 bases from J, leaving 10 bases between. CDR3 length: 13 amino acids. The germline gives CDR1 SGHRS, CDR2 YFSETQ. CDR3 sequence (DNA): TGCGCCAGCAGCTCGGGAGGTGGCACTGAAGCTTTCTTT. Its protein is CASSSGGGTEAFF. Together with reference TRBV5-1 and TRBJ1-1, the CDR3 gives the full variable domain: KAGVTQTPRYLIKTRGQQVTLSCSPISGHRSVSWYQQTPGQGLQFLFEYFSETQRNKGNFPGRFSGRQFSNSRSEMNVSTLELGDSALYLCASSSGGGTEAFFGQGTRLTVV.

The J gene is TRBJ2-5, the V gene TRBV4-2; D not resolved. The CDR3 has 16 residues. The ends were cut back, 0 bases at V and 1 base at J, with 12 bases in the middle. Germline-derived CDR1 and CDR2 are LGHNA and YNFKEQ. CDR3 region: CASSQDVEAVQETQYF. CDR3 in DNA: TGTGCCAGCAGCCAAGATGTCGAGGCGGTCCAAGAGACCCAGTACTTC.

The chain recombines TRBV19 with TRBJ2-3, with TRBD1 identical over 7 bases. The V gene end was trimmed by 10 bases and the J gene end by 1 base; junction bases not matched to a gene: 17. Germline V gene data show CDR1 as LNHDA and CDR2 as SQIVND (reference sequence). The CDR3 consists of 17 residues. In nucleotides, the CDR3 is TGTGCCACTAAATCTCCCCGGGACAGTCGTCGCACAGATACGCAGTATTTT. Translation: CATKSPRDSRRTDTQYF.

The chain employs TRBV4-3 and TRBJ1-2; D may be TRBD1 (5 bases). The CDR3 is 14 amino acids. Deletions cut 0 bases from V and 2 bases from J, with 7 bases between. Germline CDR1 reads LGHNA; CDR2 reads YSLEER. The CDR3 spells CASSQDWGNYGYTF. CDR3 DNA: TGCGCCAGCAGCCAAGATTGGGGGAACTATGGCTACACCTTC.

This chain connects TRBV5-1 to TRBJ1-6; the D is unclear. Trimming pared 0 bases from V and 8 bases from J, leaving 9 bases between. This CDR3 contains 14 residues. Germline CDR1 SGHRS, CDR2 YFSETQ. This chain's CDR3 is CASSLAGYDSPLHF. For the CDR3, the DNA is TGCGCCAGCAGCTTGGCCGGATACGATTCACCCCTCCACTTT.

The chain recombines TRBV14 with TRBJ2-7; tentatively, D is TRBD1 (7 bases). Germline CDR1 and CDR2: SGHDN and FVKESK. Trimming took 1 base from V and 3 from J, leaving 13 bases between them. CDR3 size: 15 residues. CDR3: CASSQGGTAIYEQYF. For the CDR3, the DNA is TGTGCCAGCAGCCAAGGCGGGACAGCTATCTACGAGCAGTACTTC. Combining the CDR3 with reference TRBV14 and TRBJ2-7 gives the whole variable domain EAGVTQFPSHSVIEKGQTVTLRCDPISGHDNLYWYRRVMGKEIKFLLHFVKESKQDESGMPNNRFLAERTGGTYSTLKVQPAELEDSGVYFCASSQGGTAIYEQYFGPGTRLTVT.